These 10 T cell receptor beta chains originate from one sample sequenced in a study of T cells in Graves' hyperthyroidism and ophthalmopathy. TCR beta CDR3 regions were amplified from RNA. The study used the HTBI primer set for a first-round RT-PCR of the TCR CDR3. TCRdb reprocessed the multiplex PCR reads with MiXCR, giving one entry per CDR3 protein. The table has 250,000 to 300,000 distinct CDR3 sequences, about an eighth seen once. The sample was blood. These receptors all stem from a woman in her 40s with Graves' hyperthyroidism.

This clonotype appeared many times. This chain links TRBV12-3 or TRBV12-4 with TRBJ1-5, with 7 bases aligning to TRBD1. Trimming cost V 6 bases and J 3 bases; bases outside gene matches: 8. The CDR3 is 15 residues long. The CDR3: CASRGNRGHNQPQHF. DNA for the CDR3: TGTGCCAGCAGGGGAAACAGGGGACACAATCAGCCCCAGCATTTT.

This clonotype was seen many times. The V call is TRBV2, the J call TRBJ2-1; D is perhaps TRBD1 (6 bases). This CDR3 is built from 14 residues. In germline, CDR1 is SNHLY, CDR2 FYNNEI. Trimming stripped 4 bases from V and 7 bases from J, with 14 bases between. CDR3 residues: CASSGQARVNEQFF. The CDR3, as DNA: TGTGCCAGCAGTGGACAGGCTCGAGTGAATGAGCAGTTCTTC.

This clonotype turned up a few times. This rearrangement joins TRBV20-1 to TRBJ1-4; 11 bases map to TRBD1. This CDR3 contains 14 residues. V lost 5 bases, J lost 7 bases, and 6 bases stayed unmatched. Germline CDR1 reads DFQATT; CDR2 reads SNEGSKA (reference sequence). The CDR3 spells CSADSGTGGEKLFF. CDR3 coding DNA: TGCAGTGCTGATTCCGGGACAGGGGGTGAAAAACTGTTTTTT.

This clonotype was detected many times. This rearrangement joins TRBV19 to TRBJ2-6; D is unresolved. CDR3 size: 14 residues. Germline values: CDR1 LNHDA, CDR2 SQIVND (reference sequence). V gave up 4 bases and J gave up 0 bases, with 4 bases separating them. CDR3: CASSSISGANVLTF. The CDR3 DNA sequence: TGTGCCAGTAGTAGTATCTCTGGGGCCAACGTCCTGACTTTC.

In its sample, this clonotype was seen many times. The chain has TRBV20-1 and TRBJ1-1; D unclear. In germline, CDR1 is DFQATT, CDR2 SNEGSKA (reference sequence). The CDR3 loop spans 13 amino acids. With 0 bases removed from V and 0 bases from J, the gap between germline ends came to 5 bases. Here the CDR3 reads CSAREGMNTEAFF. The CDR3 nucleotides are TGCAGTGCTAGAGAAGGCATGAACACTGAAGCTTTCTTT.

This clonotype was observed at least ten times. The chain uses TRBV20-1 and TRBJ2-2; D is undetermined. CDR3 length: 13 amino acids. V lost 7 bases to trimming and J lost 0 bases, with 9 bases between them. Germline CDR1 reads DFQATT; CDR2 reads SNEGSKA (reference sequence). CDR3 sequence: CSGKGSNTGELFF. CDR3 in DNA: TGCAGTGGTAAAGGCTCGAACACCGGGGAGCTGTTTTTT.

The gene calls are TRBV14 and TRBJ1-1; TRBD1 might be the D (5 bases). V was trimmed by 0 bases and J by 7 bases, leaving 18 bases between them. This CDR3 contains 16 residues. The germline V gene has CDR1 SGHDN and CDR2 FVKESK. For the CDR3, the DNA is TGTGCCAGCAGCCAAGAGAGGATGGTCCCCGGGGGTGAAGCTTTCTTT. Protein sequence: CASSQERMVPGGEAFF.

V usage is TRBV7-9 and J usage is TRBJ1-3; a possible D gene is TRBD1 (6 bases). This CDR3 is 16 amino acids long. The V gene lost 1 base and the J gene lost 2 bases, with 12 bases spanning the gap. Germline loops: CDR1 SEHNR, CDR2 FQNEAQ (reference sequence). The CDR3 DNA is TGTGCCAGCAGCTTAGACGGCAGGGGAACTGGAAACACCATATATTTT. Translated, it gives CASSLDGRGTGNTIYF.

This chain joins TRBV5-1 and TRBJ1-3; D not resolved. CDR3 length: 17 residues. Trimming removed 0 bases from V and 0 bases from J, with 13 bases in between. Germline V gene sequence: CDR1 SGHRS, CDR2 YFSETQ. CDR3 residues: CASSLGPGRSSGNTIYF. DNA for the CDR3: TGCGCCAGCAGCTTGGGTCCGGGAAGAAGCTCTGGAAACACCATATATTTT.

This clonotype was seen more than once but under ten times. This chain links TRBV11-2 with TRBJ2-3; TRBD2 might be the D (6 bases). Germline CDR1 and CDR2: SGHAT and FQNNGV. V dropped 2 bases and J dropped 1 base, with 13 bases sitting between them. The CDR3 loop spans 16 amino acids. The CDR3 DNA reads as TGTGCCAGCAGCTTATGGCGGGGAGATGGCACAGATACGCAGTATTTT. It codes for CASSLWRGDGTDTQYF.